This record concerns one T cell receptor (beta chain) sequence. Clones were read by immunoSEQ multiplex PCR, and TCRdb kept only the in-frame ones, dropping some. The repertoire includes tens of thousands of clones, 90% to 95% of them detected once, and under 6% sits in the top ten. Germline V CDR1 and CDR2: SGHAT, FQNNGV. This CDR3 has 15 amino acids. V shed 0 bases and J shed 5 bases, with 13 bases lying between them. The data derive from a study of T cell changes during pregnancy in multiple sclerosis. This material consisted of CD8+ T cells from peripheral blood mononuclear cells, taken before pregnancy. The rearrangement joins TRBV11-2 to TRBJ2-5, with a possible D match to TRBD2 (7 bases). The sequence was obtained from a female donor with multiple sclerosis, enrolled in a pregnancy study. DNA of the CDR3: TGTGCCAGCAGCTTAGACCCGGGGGGCGCCGAGACCCAGTACTTC. It yields the protein CASSLDPGGAETQYF.